This entry lists 17 T cell receptor beta chains sequenced from one sample in a study of shared clonotypes between healthy human individuals. Only in-frame clones appear in the TCRdb table, and some are missing; sequencing was by immunoSEQ multiplex PCR. The sample lists about 1 million clones, about 75% occurring once. The sample taken for sequencing was memory CD4+ T cells sorted from blood. The subset here: CD45RA-negative fraction. These receptors were obtained from a man aged 18 to 29 in good health.

This chain uses TRBV5-8 with TRBJ1-2, with D uncertain. CDR1 SGHTS and CDR2 YDEGEE come from the germline V gene. V shed 2 bases and J shed 5 bases, with 10 bases lying between them. The CDR3 is 13 residues long. The CDR3 loop reads CASSFAGGYGYTF. The CDR3 nucleotides are TGTGCCAGCAGCTTCGCGGGAGGGTATGGCTACACCTTC.

The rearrangement joins TRBV27 to TRBJ2-5, with TRBD2 matching 13 bases. CDR3 length: 14 amino acids. J was trimmed by 6 bases and V by 5 bases; bases with no gene match: 3. The V gene's germline CDR1 is MNHEY and CDR2 SMNVEV (reference sequence). The CDR3 is CASSGGLAGKTQYF. The CDR3 DNA reads TGTGCCAGCAGTGGGGGACTAGCGGGGAAGACCCAGTACTTC.

The V call is TRBV6-1, the J call TRBJ2-2; D remains unclear. Germline V gene sequence: CDR1 MNHNS, CDR2 SASEGT. This CDR3 has 14 residues. V dropped 6 bases and J dropped 4 bases, with 12 bases sitting between them. This chain's CDR3 is CASSLEKGTGELFF. For the CDR3, the DNA is TGTGCCAGCAGCCTAGAGAAGGGCACCGGGGAGCTGTTTTTT.

CDR3 DNA sequence: TGTGCCAGCAGTCAAACTAACAATGAGCAGTTCTTC. Protein product: CASSQTNNEQFF. V gene TRBV2 combines with J gene TRBJ2-1; no firm D call. Germline CDR1 SNHLY, CDR2 FYNNEI. The CDR3 is 12 amino acids. The V end was cut by 5 bases, the J end by 5 bases, with 7 bases between.

This clone was recorded a few times. This same CDR3 is encoded by further DNA sequences in the sample. This chain links TRBV19 with TRBJ1-1, with a weak D call TRBD1 (5 bases). The CDR3 spans 13 residues. Between the trimmed V and J ends, which lost 5 bases and 0 bases, there was a span of 7 bases. CDR1 and CDR2 (germline): LNHDA, SQIVND (reference sequence). CDR3 in amino acids: CASSSGLNTEAFF. CDR3 coding DNA: TGTGCCAGTAGTTCAGGGTTGAACACTGAAGCTTTCTTT.

The rearrangement uses TRBV4-1 and TRBJ2-7, with 7 bases fitting TRBD2. Germline V gives CDR1 MGHRA, CDR2 YSYEKL. The V and J ends lost 4 bases and 0 bases, in that order; junction bases with no gene match: 18. The CDR3 extends over 19 amino acids. The CDR3 DNA reads TGCGCCAGCAGCCGACCCCGGGACTACCTAGTGGGGAGCTCCTACGAGCAGTACTTC. As protein: CASSRPRDYLVGSSYEQYF.

This chain connects TRBV7-8 to TRBJ2-7; 9 bases line up with TRBD2. This CDR3 contains 16 residues. CDR1 is SGHVS, CDR2 FQNEAQ, per germline. With V trimmed by 3 bases and J by 2 bases, 8 bases remained unmatched. Here the CDR3 reads CASSFTGTSIPYEQYF. CDR3 nucleotide sequence: TGTGCCAGCAGCTTCACCGGGACTAGCATCCCCTACGAGCAGTACTTC.

The gene calls are TRBV23-1 and TRBJ2-2; D might be TRBD1 or TRBD2, each matching 6 bases. TRBV23-1 is labeled an ORF, and its function is uncertain. The CDR3 runs 19 residues. Trimming stripped 4 bases from V and 3 bases from J, with 24 bases between. The CDR3 loop is CASSPARGPRFGHTGELFF. The CDR3 DNA reads as TGCGCCAGCAGTCCCGCACGGGGGCCGCGCTTTGGACACACCGGGGAGCTGTTTTTT.

Concerning this clone itself: Other nucleotide sequences from this sample produce the same CDR3. CDR3 loop: CASSHGQGTYEQYF. CDR3 coding DNA: TGTGCCAGCTCGCACGGACAGGGAACCTACGAGCAGTACTTC. J is TRBJ2-7 and V is TRBV18; 8 nucleotides line up with TRBD1. Per the germline V gene, CDR1 is KGHSH and CDR2 is LQKENI. Trimming at V came to 6 bases and at J to 2 bases, leaving 6 bases not matched to a gene. The CDR3 runs 14 residues.

The chain employs TRBV5-6 and TRBJ2-5, with a tentative D call TRBD1 (6 bases). With 2 bases removed from V and 2 bases from J, the gap between germline ends came to 10 bases. The CDR3 runs 14 residues. Germline V lookup: CDR1 SGHDT, CDR2 YYEEEE. The CDR3 bases are TGTGCCAGCAGCTTAGGACAGATTCAAGAGACCCAGTACTTC. It yields the protein CASSLGQIQETQYF.

The chain recombines TRBV7-9 with TRBJ2-7; 7 bases are a match to TRBD2. Germline CDR1 SEHNR, CDR2 FQNEAQ (reference sequence). Trimming took 7 bases from V and 2 from J; bases not matched to a gene: 11. The CDR3 has 15 residues. As DNA, the CDR3 is TGTGCCAGCACCCCTTGGGAGGGTGATCCCTACGAGCAGTACTTC. It encodes CASTPWEGDPYEQYF.

This clone was observed a handful of times. CDR3 bases: TGTGCCAGCAGGACAGGGGGCTCGAATTCACCCCTCCACTTT. Translated: CASRTGGSNSPLHF. This rearrangement joins TRBV28 to TRBJ1-6; TRBD1 matches at 10 bases. CDR1 is MDHEN and CDR2 is SYDVKM in the germline V gene. The CDR3 consists of 14 residues. Germline trimming cut 6 bases from V and 7 bases from J; bases unmatched to any gene: 3.

With respect to this clone: Distinct nucleotide sequences in the sample also encode this CDR3. This chain connects TRBV5-1 to TRBJ2-7; D could derive from TRBD1 or TRBD2 (5 bases each). The V and J ends lost 0 bases and 2 bases respectively, with 15 bases between them. This CDR3 is 16 amino acids long. The germline CDR1 and CDR2 sequences are SGHRS and YFSETQ. The CDR3 region is CASSLGEQGRTYEQYF. CDR3 in DNA: TGCGCCAGCAGCTTGGGTGAGCAGGGACGGACCTACGAGCAGTACTTC.

The chain links TRBV6-6 to TRBJ1-5, with 8 bases lining up with TRBD1. The CDR3 is 16 amino acids. V was clipped by 2 bases and J by 5 bases; unmatched bases: 8. Germline CDR1 is MNHNY and CDR2 is SVGAGI (reference sequence). The DNA of the CDR3 is TGTGCCAGCAGTTACAAATCACCAGGGGGCCATCAGCCCCAGCATTTT. It codes for CASSYKSPGGHQPQHF.

The DNA of the CDR3 is TGTGCCAGCAGTTTCCTGATGCCAGGGTCCAAAAACATTCAGTACTTC. Residues: CASSFLMPGSKNIQYF. The chain combines TRBV28 with TRBJ2-4, with D perhaps TRBD1 (5 bases). From germline, CDR1 is MDHEN and CDR2 SYDVKM. The CDR3 runs 16 residues. V lost 3 bases and J lost 2, with 14 bases in between.

In this sample, this clone turned up once. The chain is built from TRBV30 and TRBJ1-2, with D perhaps TRBD1 (5 bases). Germline-derived CDR1 and CDR2 are GTSNPN and SVGIG (reference sequence). This CDR3 has 16 residues. V was cut by 1 base and J by 4 bases, with 19 bases left in between. In DNA form, the CDR3 reads TGTGCCTGGAGTGCTAACGGACAATCCGTTGGCTATGGCTACACCTTC. Its protein product is CAWSANGQSVGYGYTF.

The V and J genes are TRBV28 and TRBJ2-5; no clear D. Germline assignment: CDR1 MDHEN and CDR2 SYDVKM. The CDR3 covers 14 residues. V was trimmed by 2 bases and J by 6 bases, leaving 13 bases between them. CDR3 nucleotides: TGTGCCAGCAGTTTAACAGTCTCTCGGCAGACCCAGTACTTC. Protein: CASSLTVSRQTQYF.